This T cell receptor (beta chain) was found in a study of T cells in Graves' hyperthyroidism and ophthalmopathy. Study-wide points: The blood repertoire included most of the expanded thyroid clonotypes above 0.001.

Diagnoses were established using clinical symptoms, serum thyroxine and TRAb, thyroid ultrasound and orbital computed tomography. The PBMCs studied were ones that came from 8 to 10 ml fresh peripheral blood. Amplified TCR beta CDR3 regions derived from RNA transcripts. HTBI primers were employed in a first-round RT-PCR of the TCR CDR3. A single record per CDR3 protein comes from TCRdb applying MiXCR to the multiplex PCR reads. The sample has a few hundred thousand distinct CDR3 sequences, 15% to 19% seen once; the top ten hold approximately 7%. This clonotype turned up a few times. Antigen: not known. Lacking the conserved final phenylalanine or tryptophan, this CDR3 likely reflects a read error. V shed 6 bases and J 5 bases; nucleotides not matched to a gene: 6. This CDR3 spans 13 amino acids.

The sequence was collected from a woman in her twenties or thirties with Graves' hyperthyroidism. The sample was blood. This chain links TRBV12-3 or TRBV12-4 with TRBJ1-1; 7 nucleotides match TRBD1. In DNA form, the CDR3 reads TGTGCCAGCAGACAGGGGCTAGTAACTGAAGCTTTCCTT. Protein product: CASRQGLVTEAFL.